Listed below are T cell receptor beta chains from one sample, sequenced in a study of T cells in Graves' hyperthyroidism and ophthalmopathy. TCRdb itself ran the multiplex PCR reads through MiXCR, one entry per CDR3 protein. The profile shows about 360,000 distinct CDR3 sequences, 15% to 18% of them singletons. The sequenced material came from blood. The receptors come from a woman in her late teens or twenties with Graves' hyperthyroidism that later progressed to Graves' ophthalmopathy. Both conserved end residues are part of each CDR3. The D gene is left open where the match is weak. Size values are once, few and many counts, or a class for expanded clones, and some rows have none.

size: few; D: TRBD1; J: TRBJ2-4; V: TRBV5-1; DNA: TGCGCCAGCAGCCGGACAGGGGGGGGCATTCAGTACTTC; CDR3: CASSRTGGGIQYF
size: few; D: TRBD2; J: TRBJ2-7; V: TRBV7-9; DNA: TGTGCCAGCAGCTTAGTCGGGGGGAAGGGCTCCTACGAGCAGTACTTC; CDR3: CASSLVGGKGSYEQYF
size: many; D: -; J: TRBJ2-3; V: TRBV2; DNA: TGTGCCAGCAGTGATGGACGATCCTTCACAGATACGCAGTATTTT; CDR3: CASSDGRSFTDTQYF
size: many; D: TRBD1; J: TRBJ1-1; V: TRBV6-1; DNA: TGTGCCAGCAGCCCCTCCTCGACAGGGGTGAACACTGAAGCTTTCTTT; CDR3: CASSPSSTGVNTEAFF
size: -; D: TRBD2; J: TRBJ2-3; V: TRBV27; DNA: TGTGCCAGCACCTCCCTACTAGCGGGGTTCACAGATACGCAGTATTTT; CDR3: CASTSLLAGFTDTQYF
size: few; D: -; J: TRBJ2-7; V: TRBV10-2; DNA: TGCGCCAGCAGTGAAGGGAGATTTACCTACGAGCAGTACTTC; CDR3: CASSEGRFTYEQYF
size: many; D: -; J: TRBJ2-5; V: TRBV27; DNA: TGTGCCAGCAGTTTGGGGTCCGCAGTCTCAGAGACCCAGTACTTC; CDR3: CASSLGSAVSETQYF
size: many; D: -; J: TRBJ2-3; V: TRBV28; DNA: TGTGCCAGCAACCCTTTTCGGGGTCGGGAAGGGTGGGCAGATACGCAGTATTTT; CDR3: CASNPFRGREGWADTQYF
size: few; D: -; J: TRBJ2-4; V: TRBV6-1; DNA: TGTGCCAGCACCAAAACTCCTAGGTATACGGGGCCTGGAAACATTCAGTACTTC; CDR3: CASTKTPRYTGPGNIQYF
size: few; D: -; J: TRBJ1-4; V: TRBV20-1; DNA: TGCAGTGCTAGAGGCCAGGATGAAAAACTGTTTTTT; CDR3: CSARGQDEKLFF
size: -; D: -; J: TRBJ1-2; V: TRBV27; DNA: TGTGCCAGCAAGGGGATAGGCTATGGCTACACCTTC; CDR3: CASKGIGYGYTF
size: few; D: TRBD2; J: TRBJ2-7; V: TRBV10-3; DNA: TGTGCCATCAGTGAAGGGCTAGCGGGAGTTACGAACTTCCACGAGCAGTACTTC; CDR3: CAISEGLAGVTNFHEQYF
size: few; D: -; J: TRBJ1-2; V: TRBV7-2; DNA: TGTGCCAGCAGCTCCTCAGGGTCAGGCAACTATGGCTACACCTTC; CDR3: CASSSSGSGNYGYTF
size: many; D: -; J: TRBJ2-7; V: TRBV7-6; DNA: TGTGCCAGCAGCTTAGCCGGCTGGGCGAATACCTCCTACGAGCAGTACTTC; CDR3: CASSLAGWANTSYEQYF
size: few; D: -; J: TRBJ1-2; V: TRBV20-1; DNA: TGCAGTGCTAGAGATACAGGGTCCCTTTACTTCTATGGCTACACCTTC; CDR3: CSARDTGSLYFYGYTF
size: -; D: -; J: TRBJ1-5; V: TRBV20-1; DNA: TGCAGTGCCCAATCCTTTGCGGGGGAGGGCAATCAGCCCCAGCATTTT; CDR3: CSAQSFAGEGNQPQHF
size: many; D: -; J: TRBJ2-1; V: TRBV2; DNA: TGTGCCAGCAGTGGAACTATAAGCTCCTACAATGAGCAGTTCTTC; CDR3: CASSGTISSYNEQFF
size: many; D: TRBD1; J: TRBJ2-1; V: TRBV11-2; DNA: TGTGCCAGCAGCTCGCCCATGGGACAGGGGTACAATGAGCAGTTCTTC; CDR3: CASSSPMGQGYNEQFF
size: few; D: -; J: TRBJ1-2; V: TRBV18; DNA: TGTGCCAGCTCACCACCGGAAGGGGCCTATAACTATGGCTACACCTTC; CDR3: CASSPPEGAYNYGYTF
size: many; D: -; J: TRBJ1-2; V: TRBV28; DNA: TGTGCCAGCAGAACCGGGACCAAGGCTTATGGCTACACCTTC; CDR3: CASRTGTKAYGYTF
size: -; D: -; J: TRBJ2-6; V: TRBV30; DNA: TGTGCCTGGAGTGTAATCTACTCTGGGGCCAACGTCCTGACTTTC; CDR3: CAWSVIYSGANVLTF
size: many; D: TRBD1; J: TRBJ1-5; V: TRBV2; DNA: TGTGCCAGCAGGGACAGGGATTACGGCAATCAGCCCCAGCATTTT; CDR3: CASRDRDYGNQPQHF
size: many; D: TRBD1; J: TRBJ2-5; V: TRBV7-9; DNA: TGTGCCAGCAGCCGGGACAGGGGGGAGGATCGAGAGACCCAGTACTTC; CDR3: CASSRDRGEDRETQYF
size: few; D: -; J: TRBJ2-3; V: TRBV4-1; DNA: TGCGCCAGCAGCCAAGAAGGCCAGACAACAGATACGCAGTATTTT; CDR3: CASSQEGQTTDTQYF
size: many; D: TRBD2; J: TRBJ2-1; V: TRBV5-1; DNA: TGCGCCAGCAGCTTGAGGGTAGCGGGAGTCAGTGGGAATGAGCAGTTCTTC; CDR3: CASSLRVAGVSGNEQFF
size: many; D: -; J: TRBJ2-3; V: TRBV3-1; DNA: TGTGCCAGCGGTAGCCGAGGCACAGATACGCAGTATTTT; CDR3: CASGSRGTDTQYF
size: many; D: TRBD1; J: TRBJ2-2; V: TRBV11-2; DNA: TGTGCCAGCAGCTTATTCCCCCCGGACAGGGATGGGAGCGGGGAGCTGTTTTTT; CDR3: CASSLFPPDRDGSGELFF
size: many; D: -; J: TRBJ2-7; V: TRBV2; DNA: TGTGCCAGCACCGAGGGAAGACCCCCGAGGTCCGAGCAGTACTTC; CDR3: CASTEGRPPRSEQYF
size: many; D: -; J: TRBJ1-2; V: TRBV11-2; DNA: TGTGCCAGCAGCTTCCCAACAGAAGGCTACACCTTC; CDR3: CASSFPTEGYTF
size: -; D: -; J: TRBJ1-4; V: TRBV20-1; DNA: TGCAGTGCTAAAAGGCCAGGCGGACTTGAAAAACTGTTTTTT; CDR3: CSAKRPGGLEKLFF
size: many; D: -; J: TRBJ1-2; V: TRBV6-1; DNA: TGTGCCAGCAGTGAATTCGGGAACAGTAACTATGGCTACACCTTC; CDR3: CASSEFGNSNYGYTF
size: few; D: TRBD2; J: TRBJ2-7; V: TRBV7-9; DNA: TGTGCCAGCAGCCCGTGGGTCGAGCGGGAGGAGGGGAGCGAGCAGTACTTC; CDR3: CASSPWVEREEGSEQYF
size: many; D: TRBD2; J: TRBJ2-3; V: TRBV28; DNA: TGTGCCAGCAGTTTATTACGCAACGGGAGGGTTGATACGCAGTATTTT; CDR3: CASSLLRNGRVDTQYF
size: -; D: -; J: TRBJ1-3; V: TRBV7-9; DNA: TGTGCCAGCAGCTTACGTGTGGACACCATATATTTT; CDR3: CASSLRVDTIYF
size: -; D: TRBD1; J: TRBJ2-7; V: TRBV5-1; DNA: TGCGCCAGCAGCTACAAGGGGACAGGGTTCTACGAGCAGTACTTC; CDR3: CASSYKGTGFYEQYF
size: many; D: TRBD2; J: TRBJ2-1; V: TRBV7-9; DNA: TGTGCCAGCAGCTTAGATGGTTCAGGAGGACTAGCGCCATTCAATGAGCAGTTCTTC; CDR3: CASSLDGSGGLAPFNEQFF
size: few; D: TRBD1; J: TRBJ1-6; V: TRBV10-3; DNA: TGTGCCACCAGACTTGCCGGGACAGGGACTAATTCACCCCTCCACTTT; CDR3: CATRLAGTGTNSPLHF
size: -; D: -; J: TRBJ2-1; V: TRBV11-2; DNA: TGTGCCAGCAGCCCCATTTGGGGGGGGCGCTATAATGAGCAGTTCTTC; CDR3: CASSPIWGGRYNEQFF
size: -; D: TRBD1; J: TRBJ2-3; V: TRBV19; DNA: TGTGCCAGTAGTGCCCGGACAGGATGGGGCACAGATACGCAGTATTTT; CDR3: CASSARTGWGTDTQYF
size: many; D: -; J: TRBJ2-7; V: TRBV19; DNA: TGTGCCAGTAGTATGGCCCGGGACTTCTCCTACGAGCAGTACTTC; CDR3: CASSMARDFSYEQYF
size: -; D: -; J: TRBJ1-5; V: TRBV19; DNA: TGTGCCAGTAGTATAGAGGGGAGGAATCAGCCCCAGCATTTT; CDR3: CASSIEGRNQPQHF
size: many; D: TRBD2; J: TRBJ2-3; V: TRBV29-1; DNA: TGCAGCGTTCGTACTGGGACTAGCGGCACAGATACGCAGTATTTT; CDR3: CSVRTGTSGTDTQYF
size: few; D: TRBD2; J: TRBJ2-7; V: TRBV15; DNA: TGTGCCACCAGCAGTAGCGGGAGCTCCTACGAGCAGTACTTC; CDR3: CATSSSGSSYEQYF
size: -; D: -; J: TRBJ2-7; V: TRBV7-9; DNA: TGTGCCAGCAGCTTAGGGAGAGGGTTGGGGTACGAGCAGTACTTC; CDR3: CASSLGRGLGYEQYF
size: few; D: -; J: TRBJ2-1; V: TRBV25-1; DNA: TGTGCCAGCACCTTAGGAGTAACCGGGGGTAACAATGAGCAGTTCTTC; CDR3: CASTLGVTGGNNEQFF
size: few; D: -; J: TRBJ2-2; V: TRBV28; DNA: TGTGCCAGCAGTTTTTCCACCGGCGCCGGGGAGCTGTTTTTT; CDR3: CASSFSTGAGELFF
size: many; D: -; J: TRBJ1-5; V: TRBV20-1; DNA: TGCAGTGCTTCATCCGGGACGGCGAATCAGCCCCAGCATTTT; CDR3: CSASSGTANQPQHF
size: -; D: -; J: TRBJ2-1; V: TRBV6-5; DNA: TGTGCCAGCAGTTACAGTCCCGTCGGCAGATGGTCCTACAATGAGCAGTTCTTC; CDR3: CASSYSPVGRWSYNEQFF
size: many; D: TRBD2; J: TRBJ2-1; V: TRBV11-2; DNA: TGTGCCAGCAGCCCCCGAGCGGGAGGAACCTACAATGAGCAGTTCTTC; CDR3: CASSPRAGGTYNEQFF
size: -; D: TRBD1; J: TRBJ1-4; V: TRBV6-5; DNA: TGTGCCAGCAGACTCGTGACAGGGGAGAATGAAAAACTGTTTTTT; CDR3: CASRLVTGENEKLFF
size: many; D: TRBD2; J: TRBJ2-1; V: TRBV7-3; DNA: TGTGCCAGCAGCTTAATCTGGCGGGAGTACAATGAGCAGTTCTTC; CDR3: CASSLIWREYNEQFF
size: many; D: TRBD2; J: TRBJ2-3; V: TRBV30; DNA: TGTGCCTGGAGTGTAGGCGGGAGTGTAAATACGCAGTATTTT; CDR3: CAWSVGGSVNTQYF
size: many; D: -; J: TRBJ2-1; V: TRBV15; DNA: TGTGCCACCAGCAGAAAAACCGGACCTCACAATGAGCAGTTCTTC; CDR3: CATSRKTGPHNEQFF
size: -; D: TRBD1; J: TRBJ1-2; V: TRBV20-1; DNA: TGCAGTGCTAGTGGCAGGGGGTACTATGGCTACACCTTC; CDR3: CSASGRGYYGYTF
size: many; D: -; J: TRBJ2-1; V: TRBV27; DNA: TGTGCCAGCAGTTTGCCCCCCGGGTACAATGAGCAGTTCTTC; CDR3: CASSLPPGYNEQFF